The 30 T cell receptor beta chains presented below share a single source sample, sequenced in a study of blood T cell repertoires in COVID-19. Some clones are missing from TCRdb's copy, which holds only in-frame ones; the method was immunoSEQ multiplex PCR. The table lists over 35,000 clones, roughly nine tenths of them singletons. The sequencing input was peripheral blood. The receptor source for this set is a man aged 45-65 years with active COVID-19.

The CDR3 region is CASSSRQGLREKLFF. The CDR3 DNA follows: TGTGCCAGCAGCTCGCGACAGGGGCTTCGTGAAAAACTGTTTTTT. V is TRBV7-2 and J is TRBJ1-4, with 8 bases matching TRBD1. With V trimmed by 4 bases and J by 7 bases, 8 bases remained unmatched. Germline CDR1 and CDR2: SGHTA and FQGNSA. CDR3 size: 15 residues.

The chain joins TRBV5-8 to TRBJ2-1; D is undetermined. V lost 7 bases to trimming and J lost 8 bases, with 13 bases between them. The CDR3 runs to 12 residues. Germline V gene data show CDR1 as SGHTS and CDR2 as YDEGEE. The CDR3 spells CASRSVIYEQFF. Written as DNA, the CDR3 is TGTGCCAGCCGGTCTGTAATCTATGAGCAGTTCTTC.

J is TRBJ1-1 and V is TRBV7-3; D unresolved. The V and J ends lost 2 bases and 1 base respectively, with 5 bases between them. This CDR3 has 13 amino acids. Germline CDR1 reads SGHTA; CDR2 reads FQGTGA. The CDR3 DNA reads TGTGCCAGCAGCTTACAGTCGAACACTGAAGCTTTCTTT. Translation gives CASSLQSNTEAFF. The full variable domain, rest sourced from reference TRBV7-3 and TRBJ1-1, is GAGVSQTPSNKVTEKGKYVELRCDPISGHTALYWYRQSLGQGPEFLIYFQGTGAADDSGLPNDRFFAVRPEGSVSTLKIQRTERGDSAVYLCASSLQSNTEAFFGQGTRLTVV.

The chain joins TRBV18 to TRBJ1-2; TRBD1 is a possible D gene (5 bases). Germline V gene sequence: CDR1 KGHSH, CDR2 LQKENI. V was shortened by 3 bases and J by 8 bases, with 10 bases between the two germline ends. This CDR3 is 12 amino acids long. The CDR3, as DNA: TGTGCCAGCTCACCTCGGGGGGACGGCTACACCTTC. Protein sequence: CASSPRGDGYTF.

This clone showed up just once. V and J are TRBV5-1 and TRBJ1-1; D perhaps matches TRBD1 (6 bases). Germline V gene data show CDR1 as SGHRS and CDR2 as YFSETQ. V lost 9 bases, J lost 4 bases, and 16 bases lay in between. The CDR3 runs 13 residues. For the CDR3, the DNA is TGCGCCACCGCTCGGACAGATCCCACTGAAGCTTTCTTT. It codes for CATARTDPTEAFF.

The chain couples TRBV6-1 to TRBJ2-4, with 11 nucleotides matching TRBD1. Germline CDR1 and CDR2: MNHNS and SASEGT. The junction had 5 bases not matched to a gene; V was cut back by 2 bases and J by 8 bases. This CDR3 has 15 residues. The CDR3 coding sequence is TGTGCCAGCAGTGAAATAGGACAGGGGGCGTACATTCAGTACTTC. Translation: CASSEIGQGAYIQYF.

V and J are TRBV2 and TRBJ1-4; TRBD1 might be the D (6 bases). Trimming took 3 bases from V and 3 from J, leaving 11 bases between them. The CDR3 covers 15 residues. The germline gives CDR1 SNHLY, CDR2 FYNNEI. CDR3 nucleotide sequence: TGTGCCAGCAGTGATCCGGGACAACCTAATGAAAAACTGTTTTTT. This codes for CASSDPGQPNEKLFF.

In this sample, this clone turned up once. The CDR3 DNA sequence: TGTGCCAGCAGTCAGAACCGATACTCTGGAAACACCATATATTTT. Translation gives CASSQNRYSGNTIYF. The rearrangement uses TRBV6-5 and TRBJ1-3; D is ambiguous. V was cut by 5 bases and J by 0 bases, with 11 bases left in between. Germline V gene data show CDR1 as MNHEY and CDR2 as SVGAGI. The CDR3 loop spans 15 amino acids.

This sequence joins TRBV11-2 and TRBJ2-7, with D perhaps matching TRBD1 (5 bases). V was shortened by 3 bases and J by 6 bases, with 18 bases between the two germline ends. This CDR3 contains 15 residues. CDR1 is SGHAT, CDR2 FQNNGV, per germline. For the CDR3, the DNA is TGTGCCAGCAGCTTCGCCAATCCAGGGTCGGGCGAGCAGTACTTC. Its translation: CASSFANPGSGEQYF.

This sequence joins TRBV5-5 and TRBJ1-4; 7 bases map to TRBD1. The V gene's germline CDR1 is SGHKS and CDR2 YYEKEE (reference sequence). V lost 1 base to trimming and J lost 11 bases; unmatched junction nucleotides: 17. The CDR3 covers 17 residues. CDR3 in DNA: TGTGCCAGCAGCTTGAAGTTTCAGGGGGAACCTAATGGGAAACTGTTTTTT. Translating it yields CASSLKFQGEPNGKLFF.

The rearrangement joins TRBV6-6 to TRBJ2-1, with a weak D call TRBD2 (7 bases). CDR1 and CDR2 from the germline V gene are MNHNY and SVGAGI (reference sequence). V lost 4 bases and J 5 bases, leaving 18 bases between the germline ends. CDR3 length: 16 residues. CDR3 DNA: TGTGCCAGCAGTTCCCTAGGGGGAGGGCCGAACAATGAGCAGTTCTTC. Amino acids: CASSSLGGGPNNEQFF.

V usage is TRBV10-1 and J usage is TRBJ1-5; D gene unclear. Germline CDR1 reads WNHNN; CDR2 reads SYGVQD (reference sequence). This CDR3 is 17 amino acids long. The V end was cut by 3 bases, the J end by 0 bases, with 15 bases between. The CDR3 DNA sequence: TGCGCCAGCAGTGACGGCAGACGAGGCTATAGCAATCAGCCCCAGCATTTT. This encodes CASSDGRRGYSNQPQHF.

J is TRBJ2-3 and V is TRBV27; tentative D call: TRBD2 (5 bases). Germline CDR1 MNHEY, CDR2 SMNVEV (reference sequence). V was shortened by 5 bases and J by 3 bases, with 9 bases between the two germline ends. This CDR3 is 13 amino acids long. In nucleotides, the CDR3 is TGTGCCAGCAGTCCTACGGGGACAGATACGCAGTATTTT. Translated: CASSPTGTDTQYF.

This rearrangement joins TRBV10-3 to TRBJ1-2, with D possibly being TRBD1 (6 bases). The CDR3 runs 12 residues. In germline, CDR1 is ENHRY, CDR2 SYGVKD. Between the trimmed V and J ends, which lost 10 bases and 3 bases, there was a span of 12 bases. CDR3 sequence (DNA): TGTGCCACCAAGGGGGGGGACTATGGCTACACCTTC. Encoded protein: CATKGGDYGYTF.

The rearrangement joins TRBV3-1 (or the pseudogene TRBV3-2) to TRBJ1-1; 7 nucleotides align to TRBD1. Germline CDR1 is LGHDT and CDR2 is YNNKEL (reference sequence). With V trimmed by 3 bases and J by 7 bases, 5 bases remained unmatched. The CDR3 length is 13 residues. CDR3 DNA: TGTGCCAGCAGCCAGATAGGGGACAGTGAAGCTTTCTTT. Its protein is CASSQIGDSEAFF.

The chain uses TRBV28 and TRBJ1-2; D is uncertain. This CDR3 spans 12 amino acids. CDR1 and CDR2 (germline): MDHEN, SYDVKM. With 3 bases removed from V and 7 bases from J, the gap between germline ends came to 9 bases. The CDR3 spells CASSFEQTGYTF. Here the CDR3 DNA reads TGTGCCAGCAGTTTTGAGCAAACTGGCTACACCTTC.

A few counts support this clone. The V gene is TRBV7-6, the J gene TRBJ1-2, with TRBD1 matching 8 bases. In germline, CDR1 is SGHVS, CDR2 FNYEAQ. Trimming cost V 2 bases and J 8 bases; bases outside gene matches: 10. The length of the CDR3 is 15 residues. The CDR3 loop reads CASSLKTGAPSGYTF. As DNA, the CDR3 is TGTGCCAGCAGCTTAAAGACAGGGGCGCCGTCGGGCTACACCTTC. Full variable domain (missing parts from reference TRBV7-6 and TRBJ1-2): GAGVSQSPRYKVTKRGQDVALRCDPISGHVSLYWYRQALGQGPEFLTYFNYEAQQDKSGLPNDRFSAERPEGSISTLTIQRTEQRDSAMYRCASSLKTGAPSGYTFGSGTRLTVV.

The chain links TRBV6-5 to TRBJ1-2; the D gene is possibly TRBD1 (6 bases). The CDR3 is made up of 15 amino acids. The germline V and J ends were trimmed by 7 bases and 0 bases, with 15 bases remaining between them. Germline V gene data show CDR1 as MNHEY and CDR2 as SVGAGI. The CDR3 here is CASTMDRRTNYGYTF. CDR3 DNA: TGTGCCAGCACCATGGACAGACGAACTAACTATGGCTACACCTTC.

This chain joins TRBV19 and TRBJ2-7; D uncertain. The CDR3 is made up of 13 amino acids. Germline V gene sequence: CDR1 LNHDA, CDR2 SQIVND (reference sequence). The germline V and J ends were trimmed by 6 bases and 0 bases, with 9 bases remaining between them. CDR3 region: CASRVSSSYEQYF. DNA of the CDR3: TGTGCCAGTAGGGTTTCCAGCTCCTACGAGCAGTACTTC.

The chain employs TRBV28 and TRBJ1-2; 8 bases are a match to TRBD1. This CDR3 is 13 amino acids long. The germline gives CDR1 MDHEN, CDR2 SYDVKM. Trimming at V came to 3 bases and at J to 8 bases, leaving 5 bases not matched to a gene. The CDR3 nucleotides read TGTGCCAGCAGTTTGCAGGGGGCGAACGGCTACACCTTC. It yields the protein CASSLQGANGYTF.

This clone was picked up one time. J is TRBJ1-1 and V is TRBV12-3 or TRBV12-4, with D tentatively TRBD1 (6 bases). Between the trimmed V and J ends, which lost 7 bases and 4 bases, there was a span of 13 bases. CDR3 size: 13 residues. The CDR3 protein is CASKEGQFTEAFF. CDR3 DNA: TGTGCCAGCAAAGAAGGACAGTTCACTGAAGCTTTCTTT.

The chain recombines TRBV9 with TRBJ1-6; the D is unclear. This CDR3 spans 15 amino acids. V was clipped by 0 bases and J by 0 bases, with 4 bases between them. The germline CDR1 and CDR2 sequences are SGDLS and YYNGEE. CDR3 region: CASSVGSSYNSPLHF. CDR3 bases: TGTGCCAGCAGCGTAGGCAGCTCCTATAATTCACCCCTCCACTTT. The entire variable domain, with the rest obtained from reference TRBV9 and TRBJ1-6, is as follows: DSGVTQTPKHLITATGQRVTLRCSPRSGDLSVYWYQQSLDQGLQFLIQYYNGEERAKGNILERFSAQQFPDLHSELNLSSLELGDSALYFCASSVGSSYNSPLHFGNGTRLTVT.

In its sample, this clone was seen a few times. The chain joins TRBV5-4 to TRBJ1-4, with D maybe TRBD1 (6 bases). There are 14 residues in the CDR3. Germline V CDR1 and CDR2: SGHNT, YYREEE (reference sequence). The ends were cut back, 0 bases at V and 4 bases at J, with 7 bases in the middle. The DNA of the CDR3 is TGTGCCAGCAGCTTGGAGGGGGTTAATGAAAAACTGTTTTTT. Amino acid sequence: CASSLEGVNEKLFF.

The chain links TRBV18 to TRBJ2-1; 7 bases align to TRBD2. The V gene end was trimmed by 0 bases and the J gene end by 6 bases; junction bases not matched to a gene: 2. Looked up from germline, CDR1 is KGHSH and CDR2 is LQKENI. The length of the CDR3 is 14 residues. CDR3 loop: CASSPPPGGNEQFF. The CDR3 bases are TGTGCCAGCTCACCACCCCCGGGGGGCAATGAGCAGTTCTTC.

The DNA of the CDR3 is TGTGCCAGCAGGTTTAGCCCTACCGACCGCGCAGATACGCAGTATTTT. It specifies CASRFSPTDRADTQYF. The chain is built from TRBV7-8 and TRBJ2-3; D not resolved. The CDR3 runs to 16 residues. With 6 bases removed from V and 4 bases from J, the gap between germline ends came to 20 bases. Per germline, CDR1 SGHVS and CDR2 FQNEAQ.

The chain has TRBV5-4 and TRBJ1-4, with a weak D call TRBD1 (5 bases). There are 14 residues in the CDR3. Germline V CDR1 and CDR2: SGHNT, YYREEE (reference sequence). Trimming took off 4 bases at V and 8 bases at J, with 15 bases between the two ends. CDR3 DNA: TGTGCCAGCAGCCAGGGCCCGACAAGGGAAAAACTGTTTTTT. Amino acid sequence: CASSQGPTREKLFF. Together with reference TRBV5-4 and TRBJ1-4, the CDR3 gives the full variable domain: ETGVTQSPTHLIKTRGQQVTLRCSSQSGHNTVSWYQQALGQGPQFIFQYYREEENGRGNFPPRFSGLQFPNYSSELNVNALELDDSALYLCASSQGPTREKLFFGSGTQLSVL.

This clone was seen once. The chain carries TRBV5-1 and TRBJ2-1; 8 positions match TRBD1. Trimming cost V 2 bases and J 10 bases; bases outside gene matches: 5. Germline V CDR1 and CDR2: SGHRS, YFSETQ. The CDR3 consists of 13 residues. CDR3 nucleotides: TGCGCCAGCAGCTTCGACCGGACAGGGGAGCAGTTCTTC. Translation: CASSFDRTGEQFF.

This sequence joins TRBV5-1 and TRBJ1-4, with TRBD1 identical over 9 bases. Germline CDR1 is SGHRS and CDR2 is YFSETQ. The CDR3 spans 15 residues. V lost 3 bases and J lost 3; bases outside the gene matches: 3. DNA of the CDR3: TGCGCCAGCAGCTCACAGGGGGCCGCTAATGAAAAACTGTTTTTT. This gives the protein CASSSQGAANEKLFF. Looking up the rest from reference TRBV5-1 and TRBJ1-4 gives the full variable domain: KAGVTQTPRYLIKTRGQQVTLSCSPISGHRSVSWYQQTPGQGLQFLFEYFSETQRNKGNFPGRFSGRQFSNSRSEMNVSTLELGDSALYLCASSSQGAANEKLFFGSGTQLSVL.

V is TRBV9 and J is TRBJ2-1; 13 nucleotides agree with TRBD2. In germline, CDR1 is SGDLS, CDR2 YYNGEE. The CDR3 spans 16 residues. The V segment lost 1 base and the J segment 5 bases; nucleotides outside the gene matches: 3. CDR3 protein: CASSVTGLAGDNEQFF. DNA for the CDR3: TGTGCCAGCAGCGTAACAGGACTAGCGGGAGACAATGAGCAGTTCTTC.

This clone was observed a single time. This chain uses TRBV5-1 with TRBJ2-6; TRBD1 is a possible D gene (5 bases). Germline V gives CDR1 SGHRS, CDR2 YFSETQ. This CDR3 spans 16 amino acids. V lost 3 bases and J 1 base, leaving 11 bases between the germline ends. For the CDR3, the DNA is TGCGCCAGCAGCTATTCAGGGCTGTCTGGGGCCAACGTCCTGACTTTC. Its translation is CASSYSGLSGANVLTF.